The next 5 T cell receptor beta chains were all read from a single sample in a study of blood T cell repertoires in COVID-19. The data were produced by immunoSEQ multiplex PCR, yet TCRdb's version contains in-frame clones alone and is incomplete. The table lists 350,000 to 550,000 clones, roughly 87% of them singletons, with over 1.5% in the top ten. Sequenced material: PBMCs or T cells enriched from blood (not recorded which). The receptor source for this set is a woman between 18 and 29 years old with acute COVID-19.

This clone was counted a few times. The DNA of the CDR3 is TGCAGCGTTATGTCATATACTCGGGGGACTGAAGCTTTCTTT. Amino acids: CSVMSYTRGTEAFF. The gene calls are TRBV29-1 and TRBJ1-1; D is possibly TRBD1 (5 bases). Trimming removed 5 bases from V and 5 bases from J, with 18 bases in between. The CDR3 has 14 residues. Germline assignment: CDR1 SQVTM and CDR2 ANQGSEA.

The CDR3 sequence is CASSWPERDYEQYF. CDR3 bases: TGTGCCAGCAGCTGGCCTGAGCGGGACTACGAGCAGTACTTC. The chain links TRBV7-2 to TRBJ2-7, with TRBD2 matching over 7 bases. Germline V gives CDR1 SGHTA, CDR2 FQGNSA. J gave up 3 bases and V 4 bases, and 6 bases lay outside the gene matches. The CDR3 runs to 14 residues.

This clone was detected only a few times. The rearrangement uses TRBV10-3 and TRBJ2-1; maybe TRBD2 (6 bases). This CDR3 has 15 residues. Germline values: CDR1 ENHRY, CDR2 SYGVKD. V was clipped by 0 bases and J by 7 bases, with 13 bases between them. In nucleotides, the CDR3 is TGTGCCATCAGTGAGTCTTGGCGGGATAGAAATGAGCAGTTCTTC. Its protein is CAISESWRDRNEQFF.

The rearrangement uses TRBV11-3 and TRBJ2-5, with D possibly matching TRBD1 (5 bases). Per the germline V gene, CDR1 is SGHNT and CDR2 is YENEEA. The CDR3 sequence is 13 residues long. V lost 5 bases, J lost 4 bases, and 11 bases lay in between. CDR3 sequence reads: CASSASRGETQYF. In nucleotides, the CDR3 is TGTGCCAGCAGCGCTAGTAGGGGAGAGACCCAGTACTTC.

This chain uses TRBV28 with TRBJ2-3, with D unclear. V was pared by 3 bases and J by 4 bases, with 14 bases between. CDR1 MDHEN and CDR2 SYDVKM come from the germline V gene. The CDR3 sequence is 15 residues long. CDR3 sequence (DNA): TGTGCCAGCAGTTTCACCGATCAGGTTGCAGATACGCAGTATTTT. As protein: CASSFTDQVADTQYF. The full variable domain, with the rest looked up from reference TRBV28 and TRBJ2-3, is DVKVTQSSRYLVKRTGEKVFLECVQDMDHENMFWYRQDPGLGLRLIYFSYDVKMKEKGDIPEGYSVSREKKERFSLILESASTNQTSMYLCASSFTDQVADTQYFGPGTRLTVL.